Here is one TCR beta chain with its context. A Seattle source enrolled patients during active infection and followed them longitudinally. The data were obtained in a study of blood T cell repertoires in COVID-19. Study in general: Samples of COVID-19 (acute and convalescent) were obtained from the United States, Italy and Spain. T cells, B-cell-depleted T cells, or PBMCs provided the cDNA or gDNA that served as material.

In the original processing: Estimates of nucleated cell counts were drawn from the amplification of reference gene primers. The method was immunoSEQ multiplex PCR; TCRdb's version includes in-frame clones alone and lacks a portion of them. Clone size and the V and J calls come from that table; the DNA yielded D and trimming. Among about 180,000 clones listed, over 75% were seen once. Trimming cost V 3 bases and J 5 bases, with 22 bases left between them. Germline V gene sequence: CDR1 MNHEY, CDR2 SMNVEV (reference sequence). CDR3 length: 17 residues. Sequenced: peripheral blood. The TCR was taken from a person aged 70 to 79 with COVID-19, enrolled during active disease. The chain employs TRBV27 and TRBJ1-2, with D possibly being TRBD1 (6 bases). As DNA, the CDR3 is TGTGCCAGCAGTTTTCGACAGGACTTTTCAAGGGTGTATGGCTACACCTTC. This encodes CASSFRQDFSRVYGYTF.